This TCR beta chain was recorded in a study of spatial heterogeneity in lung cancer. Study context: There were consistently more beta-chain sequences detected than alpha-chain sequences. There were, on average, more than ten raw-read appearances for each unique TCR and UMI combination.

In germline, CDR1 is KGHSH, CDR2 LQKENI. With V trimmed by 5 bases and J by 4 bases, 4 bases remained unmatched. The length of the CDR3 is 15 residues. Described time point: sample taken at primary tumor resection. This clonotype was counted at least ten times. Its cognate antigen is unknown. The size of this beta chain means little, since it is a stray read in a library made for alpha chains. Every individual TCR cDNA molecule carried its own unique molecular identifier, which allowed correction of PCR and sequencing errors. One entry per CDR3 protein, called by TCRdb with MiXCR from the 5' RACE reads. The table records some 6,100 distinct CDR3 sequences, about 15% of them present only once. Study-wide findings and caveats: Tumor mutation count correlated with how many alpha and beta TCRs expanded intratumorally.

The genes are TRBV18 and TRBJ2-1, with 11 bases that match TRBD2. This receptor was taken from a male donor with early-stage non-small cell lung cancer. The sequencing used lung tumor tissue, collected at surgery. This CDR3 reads CASSSGTSGYNEQFF. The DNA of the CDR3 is TGTGCCAGCTCATCCGGGACTAGCGGTTACAATGAGCAGTTCTTC.